This T cell receptor (beta chain) is from a study of CD8+ T cells in alopecia areata (dated by TCRdb to 2016 to 2019). A note on the overall study: Treated patients were enrolled in an open-label pilot trial of oral tofacitinib, 5 to 10 mg twice daily, for moderate-to-severe alopecia areata. Scalp tissue and sorted CD4+ and CD8+ peripheral blood T cells from patchy and totalis/universalis alopecia areata patients and from healthy controls were covered by human TCRbeta sequencing. Scalp clonality was compared among normal scalp (n=4), patchy alopecia areata scalp (n=8), and alopecia totalis/universalis scalp (n=8). Tofacitinib-treated patients had biopsies at baseline and at 4 and 24 weeks of treatment, with a later scalp biopsy in several patients. Disease severity in treated patients was measured with the SALT score, which quantifies the percentage of affected scalp surface area. In both human patients and the C3H/HeJ mouse model, the study applied high-throughput TCRbeta sequencing to look at T cell clonal expansion in alopecia areata. The RNA source kit depended on sample type: the PAXgene miRNA kit for fixed scalp, the miRNeasy kit for PBMCs, and the RNeasy kit for mouse skin. TCRbeta CDR3 regions were amplified by immunoSEQ multiplex PCR using 35 Vbeta forward and 13 Jbeta reverse primers. Patients received tofacitinib for 6 to 18 months and were then followed off drug for 6 months to check for delayed response and recurrence. Overall study results and their limits: Many expanded lesional clones persisted in scalp and blood during tofacitinib treatment, which may partly explain relapse after stopping treatment. The treated cohort was small, with a single nonresponder, so links between baseline CD8+ expansion and response need larger studies. Lesional scalp, especially in alopecia totalis/universalis, showed higher clonality and more expanded CD8+ clones than normal scalp, suggesting antigenic drive. Tofacitinib significantly lowered scalp clonality and the number of expanded CD8+ clones among the top 100 scalp clones. Resident alphabeta T cells in normal human skin are also sequenced, complicating scalp TCR repertoire analysis, unlike mouse skin dominated by gammadelta T cells. Shared TCR sequences between patients were less evident than in mice, which may be partly attributable to HLA diversity in the patient population.

The treatment or condition label here, explained by the study, means: oral pan-JAK inhibitor, 5-10 mg twice daily. From alopecia areata patients, peripheral blood was collected along with lesional scalp punch biopsies. PBMCs were isolated by density centrifugation and stained for CD3, CD4 and CD8, after which CD4+ and CD8+ T cells were sorted on a FACSAria. As regards this clone: The antigen this receptor binds is unknown. Base qualities are not provided; no much larger clone lies one nucleotide away.

As encoded in the germline V gene (reference sequence), CDR1 is GTSNPN while CDR2 is SVGIG. V is clipped by 7 bases and J by 7 bases, and the sequence between their germline boundaries is 11 bases long. Counted from cysteine to phenylalanine, this CDR3 has 11 amino acids. The only DNA kept is the CDR3, 33 bases in frame from the first base. Libraries were built with the immunoSEQ multiplex PCR assay. RNA was extracted from all samples and reverse transcribed into cDNA, which served as template for TCR sequencing. First-strand cDNA was synthesized using SuperScript III with a 2:1 mix of oligo-dT and random hexamers. A synthetic immune receptor repertoire was used to gauge amplification bias, and whatever bias remained was removed computationally. The authors' analysis ran thus. Raw reads were preprocessed for error removal, and CDR3 was defined according to IMGT conventions as running from the conserved cysteine to phenylalanine. Clonality was calculated as 1 minus Shannon entropy normalized by log2 of the number of productive unique TCRs. Scalp TCRbeta sequences were cross-referenced with sorted blood CD4 and CD8 repertoires so that the CD4 or CD8 identity of scalp clones could be inferred. TCRdb holds this immuneACCESS table with in-frame rearrangements only. Some clones are missing; in checked studies, unresolved V genes explain under half, and the rest has no known cause. That table is the source of V, J and clone size, and D and trimming were worked out from the DNA. The sample table records around 300,000 clones; roughly 63% of these occur just once. The top ten constitute about 0.89% of the sample.

Here the chain combines TRBV30 and TRBJ2-1; the D gene is perhaps TRBD2, from 5 matching bases. The material sequenced was CD4+ T cells sorted from blood, taken between weeks 51 and 54, from a patient treated with tofacitinib. The sequence was obtained from a human donor with alopecia areata. The DNA sequence is TGTGCCTACTATTGGAGGAATGAGCAGTTCTTC. Translated, this is CAYYWRNEQFF.